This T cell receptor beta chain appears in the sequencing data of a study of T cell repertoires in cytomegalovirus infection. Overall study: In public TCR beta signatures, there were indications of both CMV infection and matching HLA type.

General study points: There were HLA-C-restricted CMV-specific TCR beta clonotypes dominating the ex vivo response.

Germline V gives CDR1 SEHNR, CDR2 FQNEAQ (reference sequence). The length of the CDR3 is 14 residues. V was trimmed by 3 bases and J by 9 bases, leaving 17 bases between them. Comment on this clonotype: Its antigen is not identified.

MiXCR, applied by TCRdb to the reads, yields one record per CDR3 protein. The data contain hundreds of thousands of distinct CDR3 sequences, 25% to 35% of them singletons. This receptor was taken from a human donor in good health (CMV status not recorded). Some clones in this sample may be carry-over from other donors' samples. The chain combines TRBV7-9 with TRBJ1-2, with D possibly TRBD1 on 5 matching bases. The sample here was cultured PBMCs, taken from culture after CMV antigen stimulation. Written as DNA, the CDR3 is TGTGCCAGCAGCTTGGCGGACGGTTGGGACCGCTACACCTTC. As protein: CASSLADGWDRYTF.